Listed here is a single TCR beta chain. These data originate in a study of T cells in Graves' hyperthyroidism and ophthalmopathy. Regions amplified from RNA transcripts were the TCR beta CDR3 regions. The primer set for the first-round RT-PCR of the TCR CDR3 was HTBI. TCRdb independently ran MiXCR on the multiplex PCR reads; one entry per CDR3 protein. The sample lists 30,000 to 35,000 distinct CDR3 sequences, 52% seen once, with under 30% in the top ten. Sequencing input: blood. The TCR comes from a woman aged 40-49 years with Graves' ophthalmopathy.

The CDR3 DNA is TGCGCCAGCGCCCCCGGGACAGGAGCCACAGATACGCAGTATTTT. Its translation: CASAPGTGATDTQYF. This chain joins TRBV10-1 and TRBJ2-3; 8 bases align to TRBD1. Losses at the gene ends were 8 bases for V and 2 bases for J; bases not matched to a gene: 9. CDR1 and CDR2 from the germline V gene are WNHNN and SYGVQD (reference sequence). CDR3 size: 15 residues.